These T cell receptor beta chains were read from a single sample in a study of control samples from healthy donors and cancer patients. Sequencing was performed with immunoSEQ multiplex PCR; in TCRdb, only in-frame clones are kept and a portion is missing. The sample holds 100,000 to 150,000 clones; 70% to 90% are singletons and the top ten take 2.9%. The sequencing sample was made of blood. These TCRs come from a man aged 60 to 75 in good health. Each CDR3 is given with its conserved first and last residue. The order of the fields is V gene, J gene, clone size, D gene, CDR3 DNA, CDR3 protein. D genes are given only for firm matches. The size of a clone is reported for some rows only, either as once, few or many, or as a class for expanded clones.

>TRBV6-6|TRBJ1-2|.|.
TGTGCCAGCAGTTACTCCCCGGGAGGGGCAAAAGGCTACACCTTC
CASSYSPGGAKGYTF
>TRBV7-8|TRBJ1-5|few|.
TGTGCCAGCAGCCCCCACGGGGGGACCCAGCATTTT
CASSPHGGTQHF
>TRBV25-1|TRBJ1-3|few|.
TGTGCCAGCAGTCCGGGAGGGGCTGGAAACACCATATATTTT
CASSPGGAGNTIYF
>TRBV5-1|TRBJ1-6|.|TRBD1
TGCGCCAGCAGCCAAACTCACGGACAGGGTCGGTCACCCCTCCACTTT
CASSQTHGQGRSPLHF
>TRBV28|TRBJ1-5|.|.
TGTGCCAGCAGTTTGGGCAGGGCTTCGGCGAATCAGCCCCAGCATTTT
CASSLGRASANQPQHF
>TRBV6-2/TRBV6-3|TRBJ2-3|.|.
TGTGCCAGCAGTTGGACAGATACGCAGTATTTT
CASSWTDTQYF
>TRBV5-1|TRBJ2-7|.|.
TGCGCCAGCAGCTTGGATGGGGGGAAGGGTCCCTACGAGCAGTACTTC
CASSLDGGKGPYEQYF
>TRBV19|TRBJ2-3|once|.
TGTGCCAGTCGAGTTTTTTGGGATACGCAGTATTTT
CASRVFWDTQYF
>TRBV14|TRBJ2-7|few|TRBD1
TGTGCCAGCAGCCAGTACAGGACAGGGTACGGCTACGAGCAGTACTTC
CASSQYRTGYGYEQYF
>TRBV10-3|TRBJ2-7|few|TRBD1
TGTGCCATCAGTGACGGGACAGGCCTCTACCAGCAGTACTTC
CAISDGTGLYQQYF
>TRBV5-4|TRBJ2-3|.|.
TGTGCCAGCAGCTTGGAGCGTGGAGATACGCAGTATTTT
CASSLERGDTQYF
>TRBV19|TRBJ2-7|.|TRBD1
TGTGCCAGTAGTAGGCCGGGACAGTCCTACGAGCAGTACTTC
CASSRPGQSYEQYF
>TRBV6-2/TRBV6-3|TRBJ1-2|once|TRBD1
TGTGCCAGCAGCACCGATGGACAGGGCAACTATGGCTACACCTTC
CASSTDGQGNYGYTF
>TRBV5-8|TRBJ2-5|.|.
TGTGCCAGCAGCTTGGAGAGAGGACAGACCCAGTACTTC
CASSLERGQTQYF
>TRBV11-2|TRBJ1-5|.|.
TGTGCCAGCAGCTTAGGCCTTGGACAGCCCCAGCATTTT
CASSLGLGQPQHF
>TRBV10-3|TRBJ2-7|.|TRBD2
TGTGCCATCAGTGCCGGTGGGACTAGCGGAGATTACGAGCAGTACTTC
CAISAGGTSGDYEQYF
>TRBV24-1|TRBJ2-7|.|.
TGTGCCACCAGTGATCCTACAGGGAGGCGGGACGAGCAGTACTTC
CATSDPTGRRDEQYF
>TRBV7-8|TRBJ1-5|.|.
TGTGCCAGCAGCTTAGAGGGGTTGGGTCAGCCCCAGCATTTT
CASSLEGLGQPQHF
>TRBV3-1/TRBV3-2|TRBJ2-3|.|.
TGTGCCAGCAGCCAAGGAGGTAACAGGGCCACAGATACGCAGTATTTT
CASSQGGNRATDTQYF
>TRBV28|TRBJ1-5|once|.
TGTGCCAGCAGTTTTGGGGCCGGTCAGCCCCAGCATTTT
CASSFGAGQPQHF
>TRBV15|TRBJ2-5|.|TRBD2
TGTGCCACCAGCAGAGATGGGGGGGGTCATGAGACCCAGTACTTC
CATSRDGGGHETQYF
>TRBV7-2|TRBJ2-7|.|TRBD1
TGTGCCAGCAGCTTAGAAGGGCGACAGGGTGTATTCGAGCAGTACTTC
CASSLEGRQGVFEQYF
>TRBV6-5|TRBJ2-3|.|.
TGTGCCAGCAGTTACTCCACGACCTTAGCCCCACAGTATTTT
CASSYSTTLAPQYF
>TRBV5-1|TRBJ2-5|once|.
TGCGCCAGCAGCCCCGACATATTGTCCCTACAAGAGACCCAGTACTTC
CASSPDILSLQETQYF
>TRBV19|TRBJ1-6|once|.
TGTGCCAGTAGTATAGCGCCCTTGACACCCCTCCACTTT
CASSIAPLTPLHF
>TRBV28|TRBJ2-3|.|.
TGTGCCAGCAGTTCCGAACTCGGGGAATCTTTAGGGGGAAATGCGCAGTATTTT
CASSSELGESLGGNAQYF
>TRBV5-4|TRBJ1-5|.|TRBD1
TGTGCCAGCAGCTTGGGAGGGACAGGGACTTATCAGCCCCAGCATTTT
CASSLGGTGTYQPQHF
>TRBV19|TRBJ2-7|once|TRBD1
TGTGCCAGTAGTGGGGGACAGGCGTTCTCCTACGAGCAGTACTTC
CASSGGQAFSYEQYF